The clone carrying this TCR beta chain has ten or more counts. The antigen is undetermined. Maryland, USA blood bank volunteers served as healthy controls. Preparation of the unsorted libraries drew on 2 million PBMCs stored at -80 C. This sample is drawn from a study of neurological immune-mediated disorders. Study results and limitations: Expansion of TCR clones was greatest in HTLV-1-associated myelopathy and smallest in multiple sclerosis, where it fell below that of healthy controls.

The authors made cDNA by 5'RACE with 10-nucleotide random UMIs. TCRdb fed the 5' RACE reads into MiXCR, producing one record per CDR3 protein. This sample has 70,000 to 95,000 distinct CDR3 sequences; 13% to 15% occur once, and the top ten carry approximately 7.5%. Trimming removed 4 bases from V and 16 bases from J, with 19 bases in between. The CDR3 runs 13 residues. Germline loops: CDR1 LGHNA, CDR2 YNFKEQ. The TCR sequence derives from a woman in her forties or fifties in good health. Source material: PBMCs. The chain combines TRBV4-2 with TRBJ1-4; maybe TRBD1 (5 bases). The CDR3 coding sequence is TGTGCCAGCAGCCCCCAGGCGGGGACTTTATGGTTTTTT. This gives the protein CASSPQAGTLWFF.